This TCR beta chain comes out of a study of cytomegalovirus exposure and HLA in healthy donors. Sequencing used immunoSEQ multiplex PCR; TCRdb keeps in-frame clones, though not all of them. The table records about 120,000 clones, approximately 89% of them present only once. The sample consisted of PBMCs. This receptor was obtained from a woman in her late teens or twenties in good health and CMV-seronegative.

CDR3 DNA: TGCGCCAGCAGCTTGGCCCAGAGCACAGATACGCAGTATTTT. Amino acids: CASSLAQSTDTQYF. The chain links TRBV5-1 to TRBJ2-3; D is undetermined. CDR3 length equals 14 residues. V lost 0 bases and J lost 0, with 5 bases in between. From germline, CDR1 is SGHRS and CDR2 YFSETQ.